This T cell receptor beta chain derives from a study of blood T cell repertoires in COVID-19. In assigning cohorts, the study relied on participant-reported clinical history. Generated by immunoSEQ multiplex PCR, the TCRdb table keeps only in-frame clones and is missing some. The data show 300,000 to 350,000 clones, around 90% seen once. V gave up 5 bases and J gave up 3 bases, with 14 bases separating them. Germline loops: CDR1 MNHEY, CDR2 SMNVEV (reference sequence). CDR3 size: 14 residues. This chain joins TRBV27 and TRBJ2-7, with TRBD2 as a possible D gene (5 bases). The sample comprised PBMCs or T cells enriched from blood (not recorded which). This receptor was identified in a woman between 18 and 29 years old with acute COVID-19. CDR3 in amino acids: CASSLREPDYEQYF. Here the CDR3 DNA reads TGTGCCAGCAGTCTGAGGGAACCTGACTACGAGCAGTACTTC.